Following are 20 T cell receptor beta chains from one sample sequenced in a study of T cells after yellow fever vaccination. One entry per CDR3 protein, called by TCRdb with MiXCR from the 5' RACE reads. The sample consists of 340,000 or so distinct CDR3 sequences, around 12% of them appearing once. Sample: CD4+ T cells sorted from PBMCs, taken 15 days after the yellow fever booster vaccination. The receptors come from a man aged 18-30 years who received the YFV17D yellow fever vaccine.

This clonotype was recorded many times. The genes are TRBV5-1 and TRBJ1-5; the D is unclear. Between the trimmed V and J ends, which lost 0 bases and 3 bases, there was a span of 4 bases. CDR1 and CDR2 from the germline V gene are SGHRS and YFSETQ. The CDR3 extends over 13 amino acids. The CDR3 spells CASSLGPNQPQHF. The DNA for the CDR3 is TGCGCCAGCAGCTTGGGACCCAATCAGCCCCAGCATTTT.

This clonotype was found a few times. This rearrangement joins TRBV7-9 to TRBJ1-1; D gene uncertain. Trimming took off 7 bases at V and 1 base at J, with 16 bases between the two ends. Germline loops: CDR1 SEHNR, CDR2 FQNEAQ (reference sequence). The CDR3 loop spans 15 amino acids. This CDR3 is CASNPPPMENTEAFF. DNA for the CDR3: TGTGCCAGCAACCCCCCCCCTATGGAGAACACTGAAGCTTTCTTT.

This chain joins TRBV11-2 and TRBJ2-1; 13 bases match TRBD2. Looked up from germline, CDR1 is SGHAT and CDR2 is FQNNGV. There are 19 residues in the CDR3. The junction had 14 bases not matched to a gene; V was cut back by 2 bases and J by 7 bases. The CDR3 DNA reads as TGTGCCAGCAGCTTACGCACTGGGGCACTAGCGGGGGGGCGGAATGAGCAGTTCTTC. It is translated as CASSLRTGALAGGRNEQFF.

This clonotype was detected a few times. The chain joins TRBV20-1 to TRBJ2-3; TRBD2 aligns across 13 bases. Germline assignment: CDR1 DFQATT and CDR2 SNEGSKA (reference sequence). V dropped 6 bases and J dropped 2; count of bases not matched to a gene: 8. This CDR3 region has 16 residues. The chain's CDR3 is CSARGTSGGDTDTQYF. The DNA of the CDR3 is TGCAGTGCCCGGGGAACTAGCGGGGGGGACACAGATACGCAGTATTTT.

This clonotype was detected only a few times. The genes are TRBV7-3 and TRBJ2-2; the D is unclear. There are 13 residues in the CDR3. V was trimmed by 4 bases and J by 7 bases, leaving 10 bases between them. CDR1 SGHTA and CDR2 FQGTGA come from the germline V gene. CDR3 DNA: TGTGCCAGCAGCTACACAAAGGGCGGGGAGCTGTTTTTT. It translates to CASSYTKGGELFF.

The chain employs TRBV12-5 and TRBJ2-6, with D perhaps TRBD2 (5 bases). V was cut by 0 bases and J by 2 bases, with 17 bases left in between. In germline, CDR1 is LGHNT, CDR2 FRNRAP. The CDR3 loop spans 19 amino acids. The chain's CDR3 is CASGLVRGRGIPGANVLTF. As DNA, the CDR3 is TGTGCTAGTGGTTTGGTACGAGGCAGAGGGATTCCTGGGGCCAACGTCCTGACTTTC.

Only a few counts were recorded for this clonotype. The rearrangement uses TRBV10-3 and TRBJ2-5; no definite D call. CDR1 is ENHRY, CDR2 SYGVKD, per germline. This CDR3 spans 15 amino acids. V was shortened by 4 bases and J by 4 bases, with 16 bases between the two germline ends. In nucleotides, the CDR3 is TGTGCCATCAGTGGGACGAATTCCGCGACAGAGACCCAGTACTTC. Its translation: CAISGTNSATETQYF.

The chain has TRBV20-1 and TRBJ1-1, with D uncertain. Germline CDR1 DFQATT, CDR2 SNEGSKA (reference sequence). V lost 4 bases and J lost 4, with 10 bases in between. This CDR3 contains 12 residues. CDR3 amino acids: CSAMRVVTEAFF. The CDR3, as DNA: TGCAGTGCTATGAGGGTCGTCACTGAAGCTTTCTTT.

This clonotype was detected only a few times. The chain couples TRBV7-9 to TRBJ2-5; tentatively, D is TRBD2 (6 bases). CDR3 length equals 13 residues. With 11 bases removed from V and 5 bases from J, the gap between germline ends came to 18 bases. The germline V gene has CDR1 SEHNR and CDR2 FQNEAQ (reference sequence). The CDR3: CAPNRLAKETQYF. CDR3 sequence (DNA): TGTGCCCCCAACCGGCTAGCGAAGGAGACCCAGTACTTC.

This sequence joins TRBV7-2 and TRBJ2-7; 7 bases align to TRBD2. Per the germline V gene, CDR1 is SGHTA and CDR2 is FQGNSA. The J segment lost 7 bases and the V segment lost 2 bases, leaving 8 bases of the junction unmatched. CDR3 length: 14 residues. The CDR3, as DNA: TGTGCCAGCAGCTTAAGACGCGGGGGAGGTGAGCAGTACGTC. Protein product: CASSLRRGGGEQYV.

This clonotype was counted a few times. The chain links TRBV7-8 to TRBJ1-4; 10 nucleotides line up with TRBD1. The CDR3 totals 16 residues. In germline, CDR1 is SGHVS, CDR2 FQNEAQ. With 5 bases clipped from V and 7 bases from J, the junction kept 10 bases outside the gene matches. CDR3 in amino acids: CASSARQGAGIEKLFF. In DNA, the CDR3 is TGTGCCAGCAGCGCCCGACAGGGGGCGGGAATTGAAAAACTGTTTTTT.

The V call is TRBV4-3, the J call TRBJ1-3; unclear D gene. CDR1 and CDR2 (germline): LGHNA, YSLEER. The CDR3 extends over 17 amino acids. Trimming pared 1 base from V and 0 bases from J, leaving 13 bases between. The CDR3 DNA reads TGCGCCAGCAGCCAAGGTCTGAGTCGGAACTCTGGAAACACCATATATTTT. The encoded protein is CASSQGLSRNSGNTIYF.

This clonotype was counted only a few times. The CDR3 protein is CASSYPSGAGYTDTQYF. The CDR3, as DNA: TGTGCCAGCAGTTACCCGTCAGGGGCGGGGTACACAGATACGCAGTATTTT. The J gene is TRBJ2-3, the V gene TRBV6-6, with D perhaps matching TRBD1 or TRBD2 (6 bases each). CDR1 and CDR2 (germline): MNHNY, SVGAGI (reference sequence). The CDR3 has 17 amino acids. Trimming pared 2 bases from V and 2 bases from J, leaving 17 bases between.

This clonotype was detected ten times or more. This sequence joins TRBV25-1 and TRBJ2-2; 7 bases are a match to TRBD1. The CDR3 extends over 13 amino acids. Germline V lookup: CDR1 MGHDK, CDR2 SYGVNS. J was trimmed by 6 bases and V by 2 bases; bases with no gene match: 0. The CDR3 bases are TGTGCCAGCAGTGAACAGGGGGCCGGGGAGCTGTTTTTT. It encodes CASSEQGAGELFF.

V is TRBV3-1 and J is TRBJ2-1, with D possibly matching TRBD2 (6 bases). V was pared by 1 base and J by 1 base, with 11 bases between. Germline V gene lookup returns CDR1 LGHDT and CDR2 YNNKEL (reference sequence). This CDR3 region has 16 residues. For the CDR3, the DNA is TGTGCCAGCAGCCAAGCTACGGGGGTATCCTACAATGAGCAGTTCTTC. Protein: CASSQATGVSYNEQFF.

This clonotype was observed a handful of times. The rearrangement uses TRBV2 and TRBJ1-5, with TRBD1 matching over 7 bases. The CDR3 length is 13 residues. With V trimmed by 4 bases and J by 8 bases, 5 bases remained unmatched. Germline CDR1 reads SNHLY; CDR2 reads FYNNEI. CDR3 DNA: TGTGCCAGCAGTGGACAGGGACTAGAGCCCCAGCATTTT. Its protein is CASSGQGLEPQHF.

The chain carries TRBV27 and TRBJ2-2; possible D gene TRBD1, 5 bases. Germline V lookup: CDR1 MNHEY, CDR2 SMNVEV (reference sequence). This CDR3 is built from 16 residues. Deletions cut 5 bases from V and 0 bases from J, with 13 bases between. This CDR3 reads CASSPHRSSNTGELFF. The CDR3 DNA follows: TGTGCCAGCAGTCCCCACAGGAGTTCGAACACCGGGGAGCTGTTTTTT.

The chain employs TRBV7-2 and TRBJ2-3; D unresolved. This CDR3 spans 12 amino acids. Trimming left V 5 bases short and J 5 bases short, with 8 bases between. Per the germline V gene, CDR1 is SGHTA and CDR2 is FQGNSA. The CDR3 region is CASSVTLDTQYF. CDR3 in DNA: TGTGCCAGCAGCGTAACCTTAGATACGCAGTATTTT.

This clonotype turned up a few times. A junction end diverges from the germline sequence, so it may reflect a read error. The chain has TRBV3-1 and TRBJ2-7; the D gene could be TRBD1 or TRBD2 (6 bases each). The CDR3 has 15 residues. Germline V lookup: CDR1 LGHDT, CDR2 YNNKEL (reference sequence). The CDR3 region is CASTQNPGGQYEQYF. In nucleotides, the CDR3 is TGTGCCAGCACCCAAAACCCTGGGGGGCAGTACGAGCAGTACTTC.

The CDR3 sequence is CASSQDPQESNQPQHF. The CDR3 region has the DNA TGTGCCAGCAGCCAAGATCCGCAGGAATCAAATCAGCCCCAGCATTTT. V and J are TRBV4-2 and TRBJ1-5; D is unclear. The CDR3 is 16 residues long. CDR1 and CDR2 from the germline V gene are LGHNA and YNFKEQ. V was cut by 0 bases and J by 4 bases, with 13 bases left in between.